The 6 T cell receptor beta chains presented below share a single source sample, sequenced in a study of cytomegalovirus exposure and HLA in healthy donors. PCR involved 60 Vbeta and 13 Jbeta primers. Some clones are missing from TCRdb's copy, which holds only in-frame ones; the method was immunoSEQ multiplex PCR. The sample carries around 120,000 clones, approximately 76% recorded once. Sample: PBMCs. The receptors come from a man in his fifties or sixties in good health and CMV-seropositive.

This rearrangement joins TRBV4-2 to TRBJ2-3, with 10 bases fitting TRBD2. Germline-derived CDR1 and CDR2 are LGHNA and YNFKEQ. The CDR3 is 19 residues long. Trimming cost V 1 base and J 1 base; bases outside gene matches: 11. Written as DNA, the CDR3 is TGTGCCAGCAGCCAAGCGCGGGTGCACGGACTAGCGGGCACAGATACGCAGTATTTT. This translates into CASSQARVHGLAGTDTQYF.

This rearrangement joins TRBV6-5 to TRBJ1-1, with 7 positions matching TRBD1. This CDR3 region has 15 residues. The V gene's germline CDR1 is MNHEY and CDR2 SVGAGI. J gave up 1 base and V 2 bases, and 4 bases lay outside the gene matches. CDR3 DNA: TGTGCCAGCAGTTACGGGACAGCAGCGAACACTGAAGCTTTCTTT. Amino acids: CASSYGTAANTEAFF.

V is TRBV6-1 and J is TRBJ1-2; a weak D match, TRBD1 (6 bases). The V gene's germline CDR1 is MNHNS and CDR2 SASEGT. The CDR3 length is 14 residues. The ends were cut back, 3 bases at V and 2 bases at J, with 10 bases in the middle. The CDR3 bases are TGTGCCAGCAGTGACCAGGGGATGAACTATGGCTACACCTTC. Its protein product is CASSDQGMNYGYTF.

The genes are TRBV6-5 and TRBJ2-7, with 8 bases fitting TRBD1. This CDR3 region has 14 residues. The V gene's germline CDR1 is MNHEY and CDR2 SVGAGI. With 7 bases clipped from V and 1 base from J, the junction kept 6 bases outside the gene matches. CDR3 sequence: CASNPGTGSYEQYF. The DNA for the CDR3 is TGTGCCAGCAATCCCGGGACAGGTTCCTACGAGCAGTACTTC.

The chain joins TRBV19 to TRBJ1-5; a weak D match, TRBD1 (6 bases). The CDR3 loop spans 11 amino acids. V lost 11 bases, J lost 9 bases, and 14 bases lay in between. Per germline, CDR1 LNHDA and CDR2 SQIVND (reference sequence). CDR3 amino acids: CAGGADRPQHF. The DNA for the CDR3 is TGTGCCGGGGGGGCGGACAGGCCCCAGCATTTT.

V gene TRBV27 combines with J gene TRBJ2-7; possibly TRBD1 for D (6 bases). This CDR3 is built from 14 residues. Germline loops: CDR1 MNHEY, CDR2 SMNVEV (reference sequence). V was clipped by 6 bases and J by 2 bases, with 14 bases between them. CDR3: CASSPPQGTYEQYF. CDR3 in DNA: TGTGCCAGCAGCCCACCGCAGGGGACCTACGAGCAGTACTTC.